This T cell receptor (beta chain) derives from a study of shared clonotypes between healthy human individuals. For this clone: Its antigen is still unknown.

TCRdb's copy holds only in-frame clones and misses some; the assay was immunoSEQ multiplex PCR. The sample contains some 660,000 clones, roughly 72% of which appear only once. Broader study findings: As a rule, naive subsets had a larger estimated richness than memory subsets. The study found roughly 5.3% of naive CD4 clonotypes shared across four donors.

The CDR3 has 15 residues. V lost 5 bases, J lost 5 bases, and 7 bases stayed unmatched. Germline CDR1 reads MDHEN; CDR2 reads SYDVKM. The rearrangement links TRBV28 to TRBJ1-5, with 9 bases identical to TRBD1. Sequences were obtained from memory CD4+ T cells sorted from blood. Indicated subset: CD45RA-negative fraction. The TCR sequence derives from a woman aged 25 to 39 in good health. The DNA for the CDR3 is TGTGCCAGCAGTGCCAGGACAGGGGCTTATCAGCCCCAGCATTTT. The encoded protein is CASSARTGAYQPQHF.